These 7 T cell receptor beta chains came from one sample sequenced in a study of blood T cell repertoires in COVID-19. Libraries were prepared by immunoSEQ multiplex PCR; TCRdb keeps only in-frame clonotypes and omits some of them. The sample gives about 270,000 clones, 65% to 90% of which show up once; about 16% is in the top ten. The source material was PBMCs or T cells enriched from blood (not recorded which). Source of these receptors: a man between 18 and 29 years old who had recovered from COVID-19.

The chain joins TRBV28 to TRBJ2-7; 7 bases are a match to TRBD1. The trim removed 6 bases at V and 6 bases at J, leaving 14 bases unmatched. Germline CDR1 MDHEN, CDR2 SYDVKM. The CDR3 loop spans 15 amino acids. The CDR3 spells CASSPDRDLGSEQYF. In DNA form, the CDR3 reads TGTGCCAGCAGCCCCGACAGGGACCTCGGGTCCGAGCAGTACTTC.

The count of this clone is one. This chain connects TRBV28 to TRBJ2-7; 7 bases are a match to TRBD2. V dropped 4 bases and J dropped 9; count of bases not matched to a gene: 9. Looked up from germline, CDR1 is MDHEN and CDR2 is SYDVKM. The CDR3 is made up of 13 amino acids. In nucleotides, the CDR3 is TGTGCCAGCAGTTCGCCCGGGGAGGGCGCGCAGTACTTC. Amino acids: CASSSPGEGAQYF.

The CDR3 here is CASSQVDNEQFF. The CDR3 DNA sequence: TGTGCCAGCAGTCAAGTAGACAATGAGCAGTTCTTC. This chain connects TRBV12-3 or TRBV12-4 to TRBJ2-1; D not certain. The CDR3 contains 12 residues. V dropped 5 bases and J dropped 5 bases, with 7 bases sitting between them.

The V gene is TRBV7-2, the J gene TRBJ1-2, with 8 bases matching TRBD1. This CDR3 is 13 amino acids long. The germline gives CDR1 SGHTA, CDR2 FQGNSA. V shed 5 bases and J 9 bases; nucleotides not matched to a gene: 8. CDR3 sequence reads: CASSRDRGYSYTF. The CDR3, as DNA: TGTGCCAGCAGCCGAGACAGGGGTTACAGCTACACCTTC.

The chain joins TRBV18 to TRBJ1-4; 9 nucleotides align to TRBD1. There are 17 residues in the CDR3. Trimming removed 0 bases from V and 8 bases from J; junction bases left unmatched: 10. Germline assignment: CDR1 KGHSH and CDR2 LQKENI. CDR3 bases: TGTGCCAGCTCACCACCGTCTATAGGGACAGGGAGAGAAAAACTGTTTTTT. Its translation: CASSPPSIGTGREKLFF.

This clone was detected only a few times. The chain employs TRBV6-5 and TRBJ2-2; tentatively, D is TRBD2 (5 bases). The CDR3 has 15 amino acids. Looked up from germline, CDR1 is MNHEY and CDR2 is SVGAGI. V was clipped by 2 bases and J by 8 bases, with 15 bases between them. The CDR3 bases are TGTGCCAGCAGTTACGAGAGATCGGACTGGGGGGAGCTGTTTTTT. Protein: CASSYERSDWGELFF.

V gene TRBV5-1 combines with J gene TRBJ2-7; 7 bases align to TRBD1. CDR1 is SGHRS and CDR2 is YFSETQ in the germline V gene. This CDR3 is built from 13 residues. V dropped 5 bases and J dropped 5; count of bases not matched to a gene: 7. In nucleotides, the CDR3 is TGCGCCAGCAGACACGGACAGGCGGACGAGCAGTACTTC. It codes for CASRHGQADEQYF. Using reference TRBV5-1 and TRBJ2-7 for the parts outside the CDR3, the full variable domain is KAGVTQTPRYLIKTRGQQVTLSCSPISGHRSVSWYQQTPGQGLQFLFEYFSETQRNKGNFPGRFSGRQFSNSRSEMNVSTLELGDSALYLCASRHGQADEQYFGPGTRLTVT.